The source of this T cell receptor beta chain is a study of T-cell reconstitution after alpha-beta-depleted transplantation in children. It was with unique molecular identifiers that the TCRbeta library was prepared. TCRdb fed the PCR reads into MiXCR, producing one record per CDR3 protein. The table lists 500,000 or so distinct CDR3 sequences, over 25% of them singletons. Trimming cost V 0 bases and J 0 bases, with 16 bases left between them. There are 18 residues in the CDR3. Per the germline V gene, CDR1 is LNHNV and CDR2 is YYDKDF (reference sequence). The gene calls are TRBV15 and TRBJ2-3; D not resolved. This specimen was PBMCs from the stem cell graft donor, taken from the stem cell graft. This sequence was found in a human donor who donated a stem cell graft to a child with aplastic anemia. Here the CDR3 reads CATSRDIVAGLSTDTQYF. CDR3 in DNA: TGTGCCACCAGCAGAGATATTGTGGCTGGCCTTAGCACAGATACGCAGTATTTT.